This is a list of T cell receptor beta chains from one sample in a study of molecular identifiers for immune sequencing clone quantification. From the PCR reads, TCRdb called clonotypes with MiXCR, one entry per CDR3 protein. The table records 60,000 to 75,000 distinct CDR3 sequences, over 15% of them present only once. The sequencing input was naive CD8+ T cells from blood, with Jurkat cell RNA spiked in. The receptors were sampled from a human donor in good health. Some libraries in this study had Jurkat cell RNA spiked in. Each CDR3 is given with its conserved first and last residue. D genes are given only for firm matches. Clone size is not always given. Where it is, it says once, few, many or a class for expanded clones.

d_gene	v_gene	abundance	j_gene	CDR3aa	CDR3nt
TRBD2	TRBV11-3	few	TRBJ2-7	CASRRHGRNFSYEQYF	TGTGCCAGCCGTAGGCACGGGAGGAACTTTTCCTACGAGCAGTACTTC
NA	TRBV20-1	many	TRBJ2-3	CSAKGGSVRTDTQYF	TGCAGTGCTAAGGGGGGGAGCGTACGCACAGATACGCAGTATTTT
NA	TRBV6-5	once	TRBJ2-1	CASSYHEGSYNEQFF	TGTGCCAGCAGTTACCACGAGGGCTCCTACAATGAGCAGTTCTTC
TRBD2	TRBV4-1	many	TRBJ2-3	CASSQGREGPDTQYF	TGCGCCAGCAGCCAAGGACGGGAGGGCCCCGATACGCAGTATTTT
NA	TRBV20-1	many	TRBJ2-7	CSAEKKTSLSYEQYF	TGCAGTGCCGAGAAAAAAACTAGTTTATCCTACGAGCAGTACTTC
NA	TRBV27	many	TRBJ1-6	CASRPLGWLPRF	TGTGCCAGCAGACCCCTCGGCTGGCTCCCCCGATTT
NA	TRBV7-9	many	TRBJ2-5	CASSSPAGAETQYF	TGTGCCAGCAGCTCCCCAGCGGGCGCGGAGACCCAGTACTTC
NA	TRBV10-2	many	TRBJ1-4	CASREGEKLFF	TGCGCCAGCAGAGAAGGGGAAAAACTGTTTTTT
NA	TRBV7-9	few	TRBJ2-1	CASSARGPSYNEQFF	TGTGCCAGCAGCGCACGGGGGCCCTCCTACAATGAGCAGTTCTTC
TRBD1	TRBV7-9	many	TRBJ2-1	CASSLDRGLRNEQFF	TGTGCCAGCAGCTTAGACAGGGGGCTACGTAATGAGCAGTTCTTC
NA	TRBV7-2	NA	TRBJ1-1	CASSFRTANTEVFF	TGTGCCAGCAGCTTCAGGACGGCCAACACTGAAGTTTTCTTT
NA	TRBV7-9	many	TRBJ2-7	CASSLEELRPTGEQYF	TGTGCCAGCAGCTTAGAGGAATTGCGCCCTACGGGCGAGCAGTACTTC
NA	TRBV4-1	many	TRBJ1-1	CASSPGVRDTEAFF	TGCGCCAGCAGTCCAGGAGTGCGGGACACTGAAGCTTTCTTT
NA	TRBV30	few	TRBJ2-7	CAWSWGADYEQYF	TGTGCCTGGAGTTGGGGGGCGGACTACGAGCAGTACTTC
TRBD2	TRBV20-1	many	TRBJ2-7	CSARAGLAEGSEYF	TGCAGTGCTAGAGCGGGACTAGCGGAGGGAAGTGAGTACTTC
NA	TRBV15	few	TRBJ2-7	CATSFREGGYDEQYF	TGTGCCACCAGCTTCCGAGAGGGAGGTTACGACGAGCAGTACTTC
TRBD1	TRBV9	NA	TRBJ1-1	CASSANRDRGWTEAFF	TGTGCCAGCAGCGCAAACCGGGACAGGGGTTGGACTGAAGCTTTCTTT
TRBD1	TRBV4-1	NA	TRBJ1-1	CASSRGTGGGSIALAAFF	TGCGCCAGCAGCCGAGGGACAGGGGGGGGTAGTATCGCGTTGGCCGCTTTCTTT
TRBD2	TRBV7-2	many	TRBJ2-5	CASSLGSRLAGGETQYF	TGTGCCAGCAGCTTAGGATCTCGACTAGCGGGAGGGGAGACCCAGTACTTC
NA	TRBV11-2	many	TRBJ2-1	CASSLGPNNEQFF	TGTGCCAGCAGCTTAGGTCCCAACAATGAGCAGTTCTTC
NA	TRBV7-8	many	TRBJ2-3	CASSLGVSGSSTDTQYF	TGTGCCAGCAGCTTAGGGGTGAGCGGATCTAGCACAGATACGCAGTATTTT
TRBD1	TRBV11-2	many	TRBJ2-7	CASSGGQLYEQYF	TGTGCCAGCAGCGGGGGACAGCTTTACGAGCAGTACTTC
NA	TRBV30	many	TRBJ2-2	CAWSDLLGELFF	TGTGCCTGGAGTGATCTTCTCGGGGAGCTGTTTTTT
NA	TRBV5-1	many	TRBJ2-2	CASSLVLVRTANTGELFF	TGCGCCAGCAGCTTGGTTCTGGTCCGGACAGCGAACACCGGGGAGCTGTTTTTT
NA	TRBV7-6	many	TRBJ2-3	CASSLVSGTDTQYF	TGTGCCAGCAGCTTAGTTAGTGGCACAGATACGCAGTATTTT
NA	TRBV28	medium-sized	TRBJ2-4	CASSALPGSRVAKNIQYF	TGTGCCAGCAGTGCCTTACCGGGGTCGAGGGTAGCCAAAAACATTCAGTACTTC
NA	TRBV28	many	TRBJ2-3	CASSFIAASTDTQYF	TGTGCCAGCAGTTTTATAGCGGCTAGCACAGATACGCAGTATTTT
TRBD2	TRBV2	NA	TRBJ2-7	CASSDGASGIPGAYEQYF	TGTGCCAGCAGTGACGGGGCTAGCGGCATCCCTGGGGCCTACGAGCAGTACTTC
NA	TRBV24-1	NA	TRBJ2-7	CATNTMGEQYF	TGTGCCACCAATACCATGGGAGAGCAGTACTTC
NA	TRBV4-1	many	TRBJ2-7	CASSQAAGEGPYEQYF	TGCGCCAGCAGCCAAGCCGCAGGGGAGGGGCCCTACGAGCAGTACTTC
TRBD1	TRBV4-1	many	TRBJ2-7	CASSYSPGQGADEQYF	TGCGCCAGCAGCTACTCGCCGGGACAGGGGGCCGACGAGCAGTACTTC
TRBD2	TRBV4-3	many	TRBJ2-4	CASSQDIAGGLAAKNIQYF	TGCGCCAGCAGCCAAGATATAGCGGGAGGCCTGGCAGCCAAAAACATTCAGTACTTC
NA	TRBV6-5	many	TRBJ1-5	CASSPGQSGQPQHF	TGTGCCAGCAGTCCCGGACAGTCCGGTCAGCCCCAGCATTTT
TRBD2	TRBV4-3	many	TRBJ2-1	CASSQDLAGVQDEQFF	TGCGCCAGCAGCCAAGACCTAGCGGGAGTACAGGATGAGCAGTTCTTC
NA	TRBV27	few	TRBJ2-3	CASSLGFTDTQYF	TGTGCCAGCAGTTTAGGTTTCACAGATACGCAGTATTTT
TRBD1	TRBV29-1	medium-sized	TRBJ2-5	CSVEGQGARETQYF	TGCAGCGTTGAAGGCCAGGGGGCGCGGGAGACCCAGTACTTC
NA	TRBV5-6	few	TRBJ2-1	CASSPTPTEYNEQFF	TGTGCCAGCAGCCCCACCCCGACTGAATACAATGAGCAGTTCTTC
NA	TRBV7-9	many	TRBJ2-6	CASSLGTASIGANVLTF	TGTGCCAGCAGCTTAGGGACAGCTTCCATTGGGGCCAACGTCCTGACTTTC
TRBD2	TRBV20-1	many	TRBJ2-5	CSAQTSGTTQYF	TGCAGTGCTCAGACTAGCGGGACGACCCAGTACTTC
TRBD1	TRBV7-6	many	TRBJ2-3	CASSFHRSGGGTDTQYF	TGTGCCAGCAGCTTCCATCGATCAGGGGGCGGCACAGATACGCAGTATTTT
TRBD1	TRBV5-1	NA	TRBJ1-1	CASSPLGQGTMNTEAFF	TGCGCCAGCAGCCCTCTCGGACAGGGCACTATGAACACTGAAGCTTTCTTT
TRBD1	TRBV27	many	TRBJ2-1	CASSLRQTGPSHEQFF	TGTGCCAGCAGTTTACGTCAGACAGGGCCCAGCCATGAGCAGTTCTTC
TRBD2	TRBV4-1	NA	TRBJ2-1	CASRDSGRANNEQFF	TGCGCCAGCAGAGATAGCGGGAGGGCCAATAATGAGCAGTTCTTC
TRBD1	TRBV11-2	many	TRBJ1-2	CASSLVDRGGYGYTF	TGTGCCAGCAGCTTAGTGGACAGGGGTGGCTATGGCTACACCTTC
NA	TRBV6-2/TRBV6-3	once	TRBJ2-1	CASSYGGINEQFF	TGTGCCAGCAGTTACGGAGGGATCAATGAGCAGTTCTTC
NA	TRBV24-1	many	TRBJ2-2	CATGTGTLGPNTGELFF	TGTGCCACCGGAACCGGGACGTTGGGTCCGAACACCGGGGAGCTGTTTTTT
NA	TRBV5-6	NA	TRBJ1-2	CASSLASGQGSIYGYTF	TGTGCCAGCAGCTTGGCCTCCGGTCAGGGGAGTATCTATGGCTACACCTTC
TRBD2	TRBV27	NA	TRBJ2-1	CASSRGLASYNEQFF	TGTGCCAGCAGTCGAGGACTAGCGTCCTACAATGAGCAGTTCTTC
NA	TRBV4-1	many	TRBJ2-5	CASSQRSQDQETQYF	TGCGCCAGCAGCCAAAGGTCCCAAGACCAAGAGACCCAGTACTTC